A single sample gave rise to the 9 T cell receptor beta chains below, sequenced in a study of T cell responses to AZD1222 COVID-19 vaccine. Profiling relied on immunoSEQ multiplex PCR, and the TCRdb table lists in-frame clones only, not all of them. The table lists 200,000 or so clones, approximately 90% of them singletons. Sequencing was performed on peripheral blood, taken on day 0 of AZD1222 vaccination. The source of these receptors is an adult in good health.

The CDR3 protein is CASSPSGSTGPGGIQYF. The CDR3 DNA sequence: TGTGCCAGCTCACCATCGGGTTCCACCGGCCCGGGGGGCATTCAGTACTTC. The V gene is TRBV18, the J gene TRBJ2-4, with 7 bases aligning to TRBD2. Germline V gene sequence: CDR1 KGHSH, CDR2 LQKENI. The CDR3 spans 17 residues. Trimming took 2 bases from V and 9 from J; bases not matched to a gene: 16.

This chain links TRBV29-1 with TRBJ1-6; D is ambiguous. Germline V gene lookup returns CDR1 SQVTM and CDR2 ANQGSEA. Trimming shortened V by 4 bases and J by 6 bases, and 10 bases separated the two germline ends. The CDR3 contains 13 residues. CDR3 region: CSVASSVNSPLHF. CDR3 DNA: TGCAGCGTTGCAAGTTCTGTTAATTCACCCCTCCACTTT.

This clone showed up just a few times. The V call is TRBV6-5, the J call TRBJ2-7; D gene unclear. Germline V lookup: CDR1 MNHEY, CDR2 SVGAGI. V was cut by 6 bases and J by 1 base, with 10 bases left in between. The CDR3 has 13 residues. DNA of the CDR3: TGTGCCAGCAGCGCTAGATTGTCCTACGAGCAGTACTTC. Translated, it gives CASSARLSYEQYF.

The chain uses TRBV28 and TRBJ1-6; D is unclear. The V end lost 2 bases, the J end lost 6 bases, and 8 bases lay between the germline ends. The CDR3 loop spans 14 amino acids. Germline lookup yields CDR1 MDHEN and CDR2 SYDVKM. The CDR3 nucleotides read TGTGCCAGCAGTTTAGGGGTTGGTAATTCACCCCTCCACTTT. Translating gives CASSLGVGNSPLHF.

This clone was picked up one time. The chain is built from TRBV5-6 and TRBJ1-4, with 9 bases lining up with TRBD1. Germline V lookup: CDR1 SGHDT, CDR2 YYEEEE. This CDR3 is 14 amino acids long. Unmatched junction bases numbered 2, after V lost 0 bases and J lost 8 bases. DNA of the CDR3: TGTGCCAGCAGCTTGGACAGGGGGCAAGAAAAACTGTTTTTT. Translated: CASSLDRGQEKLFF.

The V gene is TRBV11-2, the J gene TRBJ2-7; 10 nucleotides align to TRBD1. In germline, CDR1 is SGHAT, CDR2 FQNNGV. V lost 1 base, J lost 3 bases, and 6 bases stayed unmatched. The CDR3 extends over 16 amino acids. CDR3 coding DNA: TGTGCCAGCAGCTTAGTCCAGGGACAGGGGCTCTACGAGCAGTACTTC. Amino acids: CASSLVQGQGLYEQYF.

The chain carries TRBV10-3 and TRBJ1-2; D may be TRBD1 (6 bases). V lost 2 bases to trimming and J lost 3 bases, with 13 bases between them. Germline CDR1 reads ENHRY; CDR2 reads SYGVKD. The CDR3 extends over 15 amino acids. The CDR3 reads CAISEGEQGYYGYTF. The CDR3 nucleotides are TGTGCCATCAGTGAGGGGGAACAGGGCTACTATGGCTACACCTTC.

The chain has TRBV5-1 and TRBJ2-2, with 11 bases identical to TRBD1. Germline V lookup: CDR1 SGHRS, CDR2 YFSETQ. This CDR3 is built from 16 residues. V was pared by 4 bases and J by 4 bases, with 6 bases of the junction left unmatched. This CDR3 reads CASSPGQGATTGELFF. CDR3 in DNA: TGCGCCAGCAGCCCAGGACAGGGGGCCACCACCGGGGAGCTGTTTTTT.

The gene calls are TRBV28 and TRBJ1-2; possibly TRBD1 for D (6 bases). Trimming removed 5 bases at V and 2 bases at J, with 15 bases between. Germline values: CDR1 MDHEN, CDR2 SYDVKM. The CDR3 covers 15 residues. The CDR3: CASSPRQELNYGYTF. CDR3 sequence (DNA): TGTGCCAGCAGTCCCCGACAGGAACTCAACTATGGCTACACCTTC.